This TCR beta chain was documented in a study of PD-1 blockade in classical Hodgkin lymphoma. Regarding the study as a whole: Reports described newly diagnosed patients as having lower baseline TCR diversity than healthy donors.

Assay: immunoSEQ multiplex PCR; the TCRdb copy retains only in-frame clones and omits some. This sample carries about 98,000 clones, roughly 79% of them seen once, and the ten largest clones take approximately 15%. Between the trimmed V and J ends, which lost 4 bases and 5 bases, there was a span of 9 bases. The CDR3 is 13 amino acids. Per the germline V gene, CDR1 is ENHRY and CDR2 is SYGVKD. Following autologous stem cell transplantation, relapse occurred in every patient, and exposure to brentuximab vedotin varied. This clone was observed a single time. The antigen is not known. The chain couples TRBV10-3 to TRBJ2-1, with D perhaps TRBD2 (6 bases). The sequencing used peripheral blood mononuclear cells (PBMCs), collected before the second cycle of nivolumab. The source is a human donor with classical Hodgkin lymphoma. CDR3 coding DNA: TGTGCCATCAGTGCTGGACTAAACAATGAGCAGTTCTTC. Residues: CAISAGLNNEQFF.